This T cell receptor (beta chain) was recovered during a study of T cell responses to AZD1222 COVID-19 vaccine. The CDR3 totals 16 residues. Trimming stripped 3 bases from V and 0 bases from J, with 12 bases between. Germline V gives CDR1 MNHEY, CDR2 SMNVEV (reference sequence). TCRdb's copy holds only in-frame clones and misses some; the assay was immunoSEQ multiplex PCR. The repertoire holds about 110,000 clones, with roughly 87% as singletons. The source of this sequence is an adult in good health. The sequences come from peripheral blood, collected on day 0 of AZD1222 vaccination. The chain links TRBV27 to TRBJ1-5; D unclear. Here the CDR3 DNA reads TGTGCCAGCAGTTTTTTAGGGCATTATAGCAATCAGCCCCAGCATTTT. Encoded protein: CASSFLGHYSNQPQHF.